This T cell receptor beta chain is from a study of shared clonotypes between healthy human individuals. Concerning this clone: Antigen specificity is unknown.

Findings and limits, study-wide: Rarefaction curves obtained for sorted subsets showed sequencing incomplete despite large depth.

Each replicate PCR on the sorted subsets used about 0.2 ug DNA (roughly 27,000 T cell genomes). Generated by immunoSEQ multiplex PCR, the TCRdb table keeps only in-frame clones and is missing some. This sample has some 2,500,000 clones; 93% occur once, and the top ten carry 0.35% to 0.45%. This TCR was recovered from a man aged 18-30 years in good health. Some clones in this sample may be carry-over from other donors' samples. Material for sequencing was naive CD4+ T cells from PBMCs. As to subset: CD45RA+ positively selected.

The CDR3 nucleotides are TGCGCCAGCAGCCAAAGAGAGACCTCAGAAAAACTGTTTTTT. Its protein product is CASSQRETSEKLFF. The V call is TRBV4-1, the J call TRBJ1-4; D uncertain. V was trimmed by 2 bases and J by 8 bases, leaving 12 bases between them. The CDR3 loop spans 14 amino acids. The V gene's germline CDR1 is MGHRA and CDR2 YSYEKL.